Given below is one T cell receptor (beta chain) in context. Its antigen is as yet unknown. These data are taken from a study of cytotoxic CD8 clonotypes in ibrutinib-treated CLL. Study observations and caveats: Sustained-remission and progressing patients' sampling times differed. Pretreatment clonality was elevated relative to age-matched healthy donors and paralleled circulating CD8+ T-cell counts.

Assay: immunoSEQ multiplex PCR; the TCRdb copy retains only in-frame clones and omits some. The sample includes some 61,000 clones, about 64% of them seen just once. CDR3 length: 13 amino acids. Between the trimmed V and J ends, which lost 0 bases and 9 bases, there was a span of 9 bases. The V gene's germline CDR1 is MNHNS and CDR2 SASEGT. Sequenced material: PBMCs, taken after 12 months of ibrutinib treatment. This sequence originates from a human donor with chronic lymphocytic leukemia. V and J are TRBV6-1 and TRBJ2-1, with D possibly being TRBD1 (5 bases). The CDR3 sequence: CASSEAGVGEQFF. For the CDR3, the DNA is TGTGCCAGCAGTGAAGCAGGGGTGGGTGAGCAGTTCTTC.